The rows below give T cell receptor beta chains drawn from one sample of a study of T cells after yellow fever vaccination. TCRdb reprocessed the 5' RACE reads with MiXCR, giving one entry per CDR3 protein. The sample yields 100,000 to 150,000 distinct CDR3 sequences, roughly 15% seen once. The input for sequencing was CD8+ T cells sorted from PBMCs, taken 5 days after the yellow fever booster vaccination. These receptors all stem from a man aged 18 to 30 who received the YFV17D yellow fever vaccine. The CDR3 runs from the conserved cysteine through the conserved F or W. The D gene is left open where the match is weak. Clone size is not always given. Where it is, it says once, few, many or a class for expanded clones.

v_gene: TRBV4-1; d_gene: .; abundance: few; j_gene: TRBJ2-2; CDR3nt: TGCGCCAGCAGCCAAGAGTTTCGGACACTGAACACCGGGGAGCTGTTTTTT; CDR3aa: CASSQEFRTLNTGELFF
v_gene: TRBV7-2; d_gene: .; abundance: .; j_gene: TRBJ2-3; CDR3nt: TGTGCCAGCAGCTTAGTTCCAGCGGGTTCCACAGATACGCAGTATTTT; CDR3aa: CASSLVPAGSTDTQYF
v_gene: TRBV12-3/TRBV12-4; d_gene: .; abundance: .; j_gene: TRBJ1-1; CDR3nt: TGTGCCAGCAGGTACAGGGTAACGGGGACTGAAGCTTTCTTT; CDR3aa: CASRYRVTGTEAFF
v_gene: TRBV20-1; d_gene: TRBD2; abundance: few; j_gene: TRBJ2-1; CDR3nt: TGCAGTGCTAGAGATTTCCTAGCGGGGAACCGTGAGCAGTTCTTC; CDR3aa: CSARDFLAGNREQFF
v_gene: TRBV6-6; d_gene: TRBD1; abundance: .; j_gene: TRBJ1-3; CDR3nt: TGTGCCAGCAGTTATGGGACAGGGGATAGTGGAAACACCATATATTTT; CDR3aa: CASSYGTGDSGNTIYF
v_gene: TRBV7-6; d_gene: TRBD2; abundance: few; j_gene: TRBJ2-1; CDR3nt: TGTGCCAGCAGCTTAGCGAGCGGGGGAAGCTCCTACAATGAGCAGTTCTTC; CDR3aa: CASSLASGGSSYNEQFF
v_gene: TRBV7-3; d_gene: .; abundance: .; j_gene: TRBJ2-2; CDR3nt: TGTGCCAGCAGCTTAAAACGGACCCTAGACACCGGGGAGCTGTTTTTT; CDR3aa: CASSLKRTLDTGELFF
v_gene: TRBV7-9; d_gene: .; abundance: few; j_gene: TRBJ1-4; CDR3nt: TGTGCCAGCAGCCCGACCGAGGATGAAAAACTGTTTTTT; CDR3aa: CASSPTEDEKLFF
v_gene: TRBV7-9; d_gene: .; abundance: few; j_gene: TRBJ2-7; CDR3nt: TGTGCCAGCACGGTTGCCCATTTGGGCGAGCAGTACTTC; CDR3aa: CASTVAHLGEQYF
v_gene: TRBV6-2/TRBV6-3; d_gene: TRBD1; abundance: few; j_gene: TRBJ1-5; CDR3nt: TGTGCCAGCAGTTACAATAATTGGGGACAGGGCAATCAGCCCCAGCATTTT; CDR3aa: CASSYNNWGQGNQPQHF
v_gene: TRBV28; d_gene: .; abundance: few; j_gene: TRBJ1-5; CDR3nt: TGTGCCAGCAGTTTAGGCAGGGTTCGGCATTTT; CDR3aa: CASSLGRVRHF
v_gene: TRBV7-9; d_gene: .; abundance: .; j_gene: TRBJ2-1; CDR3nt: TGTGCCAGCAGCTTAGTTCAGATTCAAGGATACAATGAGCAGTTCTTC; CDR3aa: CASSLVQIQGYNEQFF
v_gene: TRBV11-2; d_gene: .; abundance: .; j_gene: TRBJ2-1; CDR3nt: TGTGCCAGCACCAATAGCCGAGGGCCGGGGAGAAATGAGCAGTTCTTC; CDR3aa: CASTNSRGPGRNEQFF
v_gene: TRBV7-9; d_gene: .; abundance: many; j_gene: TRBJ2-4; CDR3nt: TGTGCCAGCACCACCCAGGGAGCCAAAAACATTCAGTACTTC; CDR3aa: CASTTQGAKNIQYF
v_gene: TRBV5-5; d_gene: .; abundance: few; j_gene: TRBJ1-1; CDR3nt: TGTGCCAGCAGCCTTAGGCAGACAGCGATGAACACTGAAGCTTTCTTT; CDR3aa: CASSLRQTAMNTEAFF
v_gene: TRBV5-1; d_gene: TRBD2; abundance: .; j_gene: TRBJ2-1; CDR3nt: TGCGCCAGCAGCTTTGGGACTAGCGGTAACAATGAGCAGTTCTTC; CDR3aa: CASSFGTSGNNEQFF
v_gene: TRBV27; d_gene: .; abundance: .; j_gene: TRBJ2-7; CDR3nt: TGTGCCAGCAGTCCAGGGACCAAAGGCTACGAGCAGTACTTC; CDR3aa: CASSPGTKGYEQYF
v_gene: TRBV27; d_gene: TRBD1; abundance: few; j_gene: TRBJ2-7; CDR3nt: TGTGCCAGCAGTTTAGACAGGGTAGGCTACGAGCAGTACTTC; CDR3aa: CASSLDRVGYEQYF
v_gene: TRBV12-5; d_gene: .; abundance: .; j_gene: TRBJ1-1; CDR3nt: TGTGCTAGTGGTTCCAGGCGGACTGAAGCTTTCTTT; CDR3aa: CASGSRRTEAFF
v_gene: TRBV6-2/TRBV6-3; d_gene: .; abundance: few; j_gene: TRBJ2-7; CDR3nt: TGTGCCAGCGGGGAGTTCGAGCAGTACTTC; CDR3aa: CASGEFEQYF
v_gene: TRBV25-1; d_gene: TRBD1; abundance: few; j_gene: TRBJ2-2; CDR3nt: TGTGCCAGCAGTGACCCCAGGACAGGGGACACCGGGGAGCTGTTTTTT; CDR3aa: CASSDPRTGDTGELFF
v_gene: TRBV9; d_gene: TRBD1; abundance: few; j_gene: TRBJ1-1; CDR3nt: TGTGCCAGCAGACCGGGACAGCTTCTCGGGCACACTGAAGCTTTCTTT; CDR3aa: CASRPGQLLGHTEAFF
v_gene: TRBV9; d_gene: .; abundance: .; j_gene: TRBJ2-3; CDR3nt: TGTGCCAGCAGCCCCCCCAGGGGCAGTACGCAGTATTTT; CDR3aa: CASSPPRGSTQYF
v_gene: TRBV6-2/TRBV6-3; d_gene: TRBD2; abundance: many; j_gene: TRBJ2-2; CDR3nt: TGTGCCAGCAGGCGGGGGGCCGGGGAGCTGTTTTTT; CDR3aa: CASRRGAGELFF
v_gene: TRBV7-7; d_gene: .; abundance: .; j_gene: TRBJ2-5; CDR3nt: TGTGCCAGCAGCCCGAGCCGGGACGTCCTACCCGCCCCAGAGACCCAGTACTTC; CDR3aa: CASSPSRDVLPAPETQYF
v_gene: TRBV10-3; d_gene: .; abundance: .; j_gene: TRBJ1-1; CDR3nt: TGTGCCATCAGTGAGTCGAATACTGACACTGAAGCTTTCTTT; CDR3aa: CAISESNTDTEAFF
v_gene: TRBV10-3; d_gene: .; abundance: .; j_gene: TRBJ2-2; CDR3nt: TGTGCCATCAGTGAGATAGTCGGGCACACCGGGGAGCTGTTTTTT; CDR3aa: CAISEIVGHTGELFF
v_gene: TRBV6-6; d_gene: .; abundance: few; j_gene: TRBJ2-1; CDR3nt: TGTGCCAGCAGTTACCGGGTGGACTCCTACAATGAGCAGTTCTTC; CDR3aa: CASSYRVDSYNEQFF
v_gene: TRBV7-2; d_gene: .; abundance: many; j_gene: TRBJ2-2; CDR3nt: TGTGCCAGCAGCACCCTTGGTGGGCTAAGGGCCGGGGAGCTGTTTTTT; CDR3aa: CASSTLGGLRAGELFF
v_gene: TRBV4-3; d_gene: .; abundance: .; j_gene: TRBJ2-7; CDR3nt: TGCGCCAGCAGCCAAGCTCCAGGGACCTACGAGCAGTACTTC; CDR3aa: CASSQAPGTYEQYF
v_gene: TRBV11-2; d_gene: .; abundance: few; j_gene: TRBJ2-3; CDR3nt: TGTGCCAGCAGCTTATTTGGGGTGGCGGGTTCCAACACAGATACGCAGTATTTT; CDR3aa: CASSLFGVAGSNTDTQYF
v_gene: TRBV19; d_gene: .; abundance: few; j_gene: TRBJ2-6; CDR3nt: TGTGCCAGTAGCCAGGATGCGAACCGTCGTGATGGGGCCAACGTCCTGACTTTC; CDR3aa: CASSQDANRRDGANVLTF
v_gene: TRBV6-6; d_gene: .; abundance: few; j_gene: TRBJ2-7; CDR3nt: TGTGCCAGCAGAGACGCCGGAGGTCAGTACTTC; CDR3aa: CASRDAGGQYF
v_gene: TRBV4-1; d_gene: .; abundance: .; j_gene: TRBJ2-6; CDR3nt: TGCGCCAGCACCACGGTGGGGGTTGCCGGGGCCAACGTCCTGACTTTC; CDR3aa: CASTTVGVAGANVLTF
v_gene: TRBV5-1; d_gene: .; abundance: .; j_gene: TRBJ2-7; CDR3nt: TGCGCCAGCAGCTTGGCGGCAGACTACGAGCAGTACTTC; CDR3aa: CASSLAADYEQYF
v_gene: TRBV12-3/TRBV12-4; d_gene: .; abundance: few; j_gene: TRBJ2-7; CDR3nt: TGTGCCAGCAGCCACGGACAGCCTCTACCGCAGTACTTC; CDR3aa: CASSHGQPLPQYF
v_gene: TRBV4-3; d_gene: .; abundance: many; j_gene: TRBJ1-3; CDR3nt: TGCGCCAGCAGCCAAGATGGGGCGGATGGAAACACCATATATTTT; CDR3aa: CASSQDGADGNTIYF
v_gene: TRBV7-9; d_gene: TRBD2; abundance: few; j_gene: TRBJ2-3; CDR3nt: TGTGCCAGCAGCACTAGCGGGGGGGCCTCAGATACGCAGTATTTT; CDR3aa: CASSTSGGASDTQYF
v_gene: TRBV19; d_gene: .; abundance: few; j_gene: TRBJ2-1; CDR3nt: TGTGCCAGTAAAGGGGCGGGGTCCGTAGATGAGCAGTTCTTC; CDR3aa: CASKGAGSVDEQFF
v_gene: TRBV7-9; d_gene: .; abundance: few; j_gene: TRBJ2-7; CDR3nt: TGTGCCAGCAGCTTAGAAAGCCGGGGCACCTACGAGCAGTACTTC; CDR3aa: CASSLESRGTYEQYF
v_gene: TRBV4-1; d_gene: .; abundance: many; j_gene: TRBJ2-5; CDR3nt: TGCGCCAGCAGCCAAGTTGTGGGCCAAGAGACCCAGTACTTC; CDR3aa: CASSQVVGQETQYF
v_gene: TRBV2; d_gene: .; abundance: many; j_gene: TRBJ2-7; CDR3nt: TGTGCCAGCAGTGAAAACGAGGGCCGGGAGCAGTACTTC; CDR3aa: CASSENEGREQYF
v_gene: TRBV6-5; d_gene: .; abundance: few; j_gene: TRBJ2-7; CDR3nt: TGTGCCAGCAGTTACTCGGACAGCTACGAGCAGTACTTC; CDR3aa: CASSYSDSYEQYF
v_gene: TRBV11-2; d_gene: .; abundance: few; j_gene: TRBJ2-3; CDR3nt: TGTGCCAGCAACCCCATCCGGAACTTCACAGATACGCAGTATTTT; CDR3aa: CASNPIRNFTDTQYF
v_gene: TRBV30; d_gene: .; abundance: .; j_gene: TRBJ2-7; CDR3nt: TGTGCCTGGAGTATGGAAACCTACGAGCAGTACTTC; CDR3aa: CAWSMETYEQYF
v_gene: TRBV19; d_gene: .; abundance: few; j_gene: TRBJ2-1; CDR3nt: TGTGCCAGTAGTATAGATGTAGGGTCGAGCTCCTACAATGAGCAGTTCTTC; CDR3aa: CASSIDVGSSSYNEQFF
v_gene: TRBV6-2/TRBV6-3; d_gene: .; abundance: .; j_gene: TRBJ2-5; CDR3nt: TGTGCCAGCAGTTACGTGAAACCCCAGGAGACCCAGTACTTC; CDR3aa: CASSYVKPQETQYF
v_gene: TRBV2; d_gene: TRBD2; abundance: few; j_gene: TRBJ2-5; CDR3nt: TGTGCCAGCCTGGGGCGGGGGAGCCAAGAGACCCAGTACTTC; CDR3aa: CASLGRGSQETQYF